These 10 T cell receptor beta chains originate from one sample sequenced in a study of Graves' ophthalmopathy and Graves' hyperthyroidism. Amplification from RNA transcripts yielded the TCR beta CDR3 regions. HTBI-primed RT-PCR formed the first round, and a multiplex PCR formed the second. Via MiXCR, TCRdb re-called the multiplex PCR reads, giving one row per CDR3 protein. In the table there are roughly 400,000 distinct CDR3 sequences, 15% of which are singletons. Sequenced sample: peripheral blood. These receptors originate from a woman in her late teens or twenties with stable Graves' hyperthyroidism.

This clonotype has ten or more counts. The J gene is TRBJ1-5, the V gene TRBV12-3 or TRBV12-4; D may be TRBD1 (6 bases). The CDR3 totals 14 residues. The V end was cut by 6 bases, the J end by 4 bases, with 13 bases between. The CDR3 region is CASSRHQGNQPQHF. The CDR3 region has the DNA TGTGCCAGCAGCCGTCACCAGGGGAATCAGCCCCAGCATTTT.

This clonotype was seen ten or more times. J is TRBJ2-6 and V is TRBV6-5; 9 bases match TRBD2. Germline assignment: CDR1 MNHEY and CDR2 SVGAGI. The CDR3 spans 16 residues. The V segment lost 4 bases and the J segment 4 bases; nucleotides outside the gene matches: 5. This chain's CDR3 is CASSFLAGAGANVLTF. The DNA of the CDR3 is TGTGCCAGCAGTTTCTTAGCGGGAGCCGGGGCCAACGTCCTGACTTTC.

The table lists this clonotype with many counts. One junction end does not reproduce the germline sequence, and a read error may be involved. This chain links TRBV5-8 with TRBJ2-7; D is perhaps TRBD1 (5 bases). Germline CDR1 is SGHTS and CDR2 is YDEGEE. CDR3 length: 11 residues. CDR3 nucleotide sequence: TGTGCCAGCAGCTTGGCGGCAGGGAACGCGTTC. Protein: CASSLAAGNAF.

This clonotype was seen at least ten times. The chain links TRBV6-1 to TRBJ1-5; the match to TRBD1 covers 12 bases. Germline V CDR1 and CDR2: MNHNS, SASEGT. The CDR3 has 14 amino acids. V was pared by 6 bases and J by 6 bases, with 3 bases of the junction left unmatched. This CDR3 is CASSGTGGSQPQHF. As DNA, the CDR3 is TGTGCCAGCAGCGGGACAGGGGGCAGTCAGCCCCAGCATTTT.

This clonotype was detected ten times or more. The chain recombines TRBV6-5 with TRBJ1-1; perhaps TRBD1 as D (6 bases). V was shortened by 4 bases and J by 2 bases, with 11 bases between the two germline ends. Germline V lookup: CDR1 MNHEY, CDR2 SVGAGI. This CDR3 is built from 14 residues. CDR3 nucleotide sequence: TGTGCCAGCAGTTCCAGGGGCGCCAACACTGAAGCTTTCTTT. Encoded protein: CASSSRGANTEAFF.

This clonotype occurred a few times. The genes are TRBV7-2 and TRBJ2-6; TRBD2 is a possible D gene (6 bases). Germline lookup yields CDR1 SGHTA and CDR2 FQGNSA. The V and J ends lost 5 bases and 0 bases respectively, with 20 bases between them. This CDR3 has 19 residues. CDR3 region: CASSLTRGRPLSGANVLTF. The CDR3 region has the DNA TGTGCCAGCAGCCTGACGCGGGGCAGACCGCTCTCTGGGGCCAACGTCCTGACTTTC.

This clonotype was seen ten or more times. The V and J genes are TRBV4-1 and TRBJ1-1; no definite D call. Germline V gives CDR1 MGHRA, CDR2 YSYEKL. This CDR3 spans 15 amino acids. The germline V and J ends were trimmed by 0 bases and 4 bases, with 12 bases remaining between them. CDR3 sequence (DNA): TGCGCCAGCAGCCAAGAACGTTCGGGAAGCACTGAAGCTTTCTTT. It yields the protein CASSQERSGSTEAFF.

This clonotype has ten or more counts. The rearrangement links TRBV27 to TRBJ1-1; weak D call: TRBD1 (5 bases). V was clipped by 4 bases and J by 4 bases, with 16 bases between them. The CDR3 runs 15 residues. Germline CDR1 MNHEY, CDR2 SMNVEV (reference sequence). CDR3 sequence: CASSSLGTVLTEAFF. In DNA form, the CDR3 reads TGTGCCAGCAGTTCCCTTGGGACCGTTCTCACTGAAGCTTTCTTT.

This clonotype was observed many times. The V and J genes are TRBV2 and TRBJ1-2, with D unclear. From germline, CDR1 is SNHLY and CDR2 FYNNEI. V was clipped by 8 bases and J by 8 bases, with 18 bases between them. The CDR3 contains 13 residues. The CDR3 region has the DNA TGTGCCAGCCGAGCGTCGGCCGAGAGGGGCTACACCTTC. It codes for CASRASAERGYTF.

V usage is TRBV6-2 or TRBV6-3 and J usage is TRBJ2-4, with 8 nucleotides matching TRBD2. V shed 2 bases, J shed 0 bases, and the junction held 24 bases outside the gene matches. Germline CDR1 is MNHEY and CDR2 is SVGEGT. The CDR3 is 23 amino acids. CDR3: CASSYPSSSRQRGTPLAKNIQYF. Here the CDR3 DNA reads TGTGCCAGCAGTTACCCGTCGTCGTCACGCCAGCGGGGGACTCCTTTAGCCAAAAACATTCAGTACTTC.